This T cell receptor beta chain was profiled in a study of technical replicates of blood from several donors. The CDR3 loop spans 14 amino acids. Germline CDR1 reads SEHNR; CDR2 reads FQNEAQ (reference sequence). V trimming: 6 bases; J trimming: 5 bases; junction bases outside the gene matches: 6. The repertoire was sequenced with immunoSEQ multiplex PCR; TCRdb's copy has only in-frame clones and lacks some. The table records about 75,000 clones, 95% to 97% of them present only once. The chain recombines TRBV7-9 with TRBJ2-3, with 9 bases lining up with TRBD2. The TCR comes from a human donor in good health. Specimen: T cells isolated from PBMCs. The CDR3 sequence: CASRASGVVDTQYF. CDR3 sequence (DNA): TGTGCCAGCAGGGCTAGCGGGGTGGTAGATACGCAGTATTTT.